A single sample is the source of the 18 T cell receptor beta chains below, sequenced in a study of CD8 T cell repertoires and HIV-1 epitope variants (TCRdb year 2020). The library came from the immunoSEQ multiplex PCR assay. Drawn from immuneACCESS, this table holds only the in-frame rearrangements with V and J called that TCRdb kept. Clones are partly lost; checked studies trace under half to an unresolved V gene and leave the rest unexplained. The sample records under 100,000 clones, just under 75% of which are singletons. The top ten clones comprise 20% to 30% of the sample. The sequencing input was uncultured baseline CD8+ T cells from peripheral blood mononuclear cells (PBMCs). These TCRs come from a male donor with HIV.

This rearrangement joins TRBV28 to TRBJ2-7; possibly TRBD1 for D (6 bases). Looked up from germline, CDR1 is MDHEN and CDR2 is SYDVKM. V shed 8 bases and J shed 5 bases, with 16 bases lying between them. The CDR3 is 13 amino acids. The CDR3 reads CASENTGNHEQYF. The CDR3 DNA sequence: TGTGCCAGCGAGAACACAGGGAACCACGAGCAGTACTTC.

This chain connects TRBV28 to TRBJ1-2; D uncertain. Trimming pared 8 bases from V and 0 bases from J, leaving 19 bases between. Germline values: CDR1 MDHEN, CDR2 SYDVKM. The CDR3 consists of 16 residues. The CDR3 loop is CASFSFGQESNYGYTF. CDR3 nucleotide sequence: TGTGCCAGCTTCAGTTTCGGGCAGGAGTCTAACTATGGCTACACCTTC.

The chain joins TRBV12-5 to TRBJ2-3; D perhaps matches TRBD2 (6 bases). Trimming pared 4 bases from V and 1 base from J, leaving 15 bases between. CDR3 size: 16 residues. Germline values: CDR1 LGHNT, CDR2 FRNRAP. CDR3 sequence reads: CASGWTVGGGTDTQYF. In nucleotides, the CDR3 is TGTGCTAGTGGTTGGACCGTCGGGGGAGGCACAGATACGCAGTATTTT.

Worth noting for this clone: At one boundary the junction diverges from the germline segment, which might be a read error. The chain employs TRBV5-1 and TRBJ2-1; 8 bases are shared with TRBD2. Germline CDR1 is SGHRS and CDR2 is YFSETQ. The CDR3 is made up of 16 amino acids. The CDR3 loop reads CASGEPRGGQYSEQFF. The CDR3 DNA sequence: TGCGCCAGCGGGGAACCCCGGGGGGGCCAATACAGTGAGCAGTTCTTC.

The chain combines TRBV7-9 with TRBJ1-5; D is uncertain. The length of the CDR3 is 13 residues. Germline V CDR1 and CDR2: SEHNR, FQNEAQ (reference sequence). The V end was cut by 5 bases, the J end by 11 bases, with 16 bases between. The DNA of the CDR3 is TGTGCCAGCAGCCTCCTAGGATCCCAAGCCCAGCATTTT. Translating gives CASSLLGSQAQHF.

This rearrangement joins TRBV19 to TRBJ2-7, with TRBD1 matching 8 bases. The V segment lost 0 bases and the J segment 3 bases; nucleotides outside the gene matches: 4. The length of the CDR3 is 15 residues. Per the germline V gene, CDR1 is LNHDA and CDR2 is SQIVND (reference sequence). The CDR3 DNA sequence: TGTGCCAGTAGTATAGACCGGACAGGGCTCTACGAGCAGTACTTC. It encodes CASSIDRTGLYEQYF.

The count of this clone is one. The CDR3 region has the DNA TGTGCCAGCAGCCAAGACGTTCTAGCGTTGGCTTTCTTT. The encoded protein is CASSQDVLALAFF. This rearrangement joins TRBV6-5 to TRBJ1-1; D call uncertain. Germline CDR1 and CDR2: MNHEY and SVGAGI. The CDR3 has 13 amino acids. V was trimmed by 6 bases and J by 11 bases, leaving 19 bases between them.

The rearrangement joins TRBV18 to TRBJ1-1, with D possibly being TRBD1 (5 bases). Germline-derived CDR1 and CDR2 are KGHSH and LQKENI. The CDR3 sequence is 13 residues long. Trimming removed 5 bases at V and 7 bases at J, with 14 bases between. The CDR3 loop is CASSSGLGGEAFF. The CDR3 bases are TGTGCCAGCTCATCGGGGTTGGGGGGTGAAGCTTTCTTT.

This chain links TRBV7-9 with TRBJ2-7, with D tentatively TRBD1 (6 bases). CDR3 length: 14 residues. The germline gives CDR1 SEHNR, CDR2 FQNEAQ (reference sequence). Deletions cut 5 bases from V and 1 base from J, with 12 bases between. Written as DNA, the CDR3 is TGTGCCAGCAGCCCCGGGACATGGTCCTACGAGCAGTACTTC. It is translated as CASSPGTWSYEQYF.

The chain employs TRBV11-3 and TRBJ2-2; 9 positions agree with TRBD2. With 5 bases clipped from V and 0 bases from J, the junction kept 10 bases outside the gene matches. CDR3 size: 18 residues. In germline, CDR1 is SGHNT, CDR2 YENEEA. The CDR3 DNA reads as TGTGCCAGCAGCCCCCGGAAGCGGGAGGACCCGAACACCGGGGAGCTGTTTTTT. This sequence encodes CASSPRKREDPNTGELFF. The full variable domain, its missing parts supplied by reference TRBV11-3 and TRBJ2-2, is EAGVVQSPRYKIIEKKQPVAFWCNPISGHNTLYWYLQNLGQGPELLIRYENEEAVDDSQLPKDRFSAERLKGVDSTLKIQPAELGDSAVYLCASSPRKREDPNTGELFFGEGSRLTVL.

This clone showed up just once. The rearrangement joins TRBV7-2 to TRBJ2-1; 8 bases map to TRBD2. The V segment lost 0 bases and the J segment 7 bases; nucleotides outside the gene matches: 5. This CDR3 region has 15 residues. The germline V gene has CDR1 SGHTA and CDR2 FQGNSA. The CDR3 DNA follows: TGTGCCAGCAGCTTAGCTAGCGGGACTCGGAATGAGCAGTTCTTC. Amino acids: CASSLASGTRNEQFF.

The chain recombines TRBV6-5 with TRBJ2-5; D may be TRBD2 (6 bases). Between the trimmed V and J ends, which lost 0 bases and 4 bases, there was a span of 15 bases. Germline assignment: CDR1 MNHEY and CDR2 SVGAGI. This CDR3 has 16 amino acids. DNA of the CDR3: TGTGCCAGCAGTTACTCGTTCCCGCCGGAGGGAGAGACCCAGTACTTC. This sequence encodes CASSYSFPPEGETQYF.

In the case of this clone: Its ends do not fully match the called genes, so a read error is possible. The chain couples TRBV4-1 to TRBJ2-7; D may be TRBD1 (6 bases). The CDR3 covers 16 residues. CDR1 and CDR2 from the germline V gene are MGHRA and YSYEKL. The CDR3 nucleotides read TGCGTCAGCAGCCAAGCAACGACAGGCGACTGGTACGAGCAGTACTTC. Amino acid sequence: CVSSQATTGDWYEQYF.

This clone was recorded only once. The CDR3: CASSMGQLAEQYF. CDR3 DNA: TGTGCCAGTAGTATGGGGCAGTTGGCTGAGCAGTACTTC. The chain uses TRBV19 and TRBJ2-7; the D gene is possibly TRBD1 (5 bases). CDR1 and CDR2 (germline): LNHDA, SQIVND (reference sequence). The CDR3 extends over 13 amino acids. Trimming shortened V by 3 bases and J by 7 bases, and 13 bases separated the two germline ends.

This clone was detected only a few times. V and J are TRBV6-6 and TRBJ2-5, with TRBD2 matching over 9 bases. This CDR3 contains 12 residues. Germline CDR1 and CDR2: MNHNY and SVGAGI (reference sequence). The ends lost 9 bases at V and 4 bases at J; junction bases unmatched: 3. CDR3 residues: CASSGSGETQYF. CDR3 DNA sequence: TGTGCCAGTAGCGGGAGTGGAGAGACCCAGTACTTC.

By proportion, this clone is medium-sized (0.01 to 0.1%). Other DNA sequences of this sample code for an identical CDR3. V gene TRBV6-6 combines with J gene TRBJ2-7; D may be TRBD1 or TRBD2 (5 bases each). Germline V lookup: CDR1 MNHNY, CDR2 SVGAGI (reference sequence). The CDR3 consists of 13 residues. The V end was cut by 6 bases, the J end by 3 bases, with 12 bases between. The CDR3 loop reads CASRPIGGYEQYF. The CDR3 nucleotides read TGTGCCAGCAGACCTATTGGGGGCTACGAGCAGTACTTC.

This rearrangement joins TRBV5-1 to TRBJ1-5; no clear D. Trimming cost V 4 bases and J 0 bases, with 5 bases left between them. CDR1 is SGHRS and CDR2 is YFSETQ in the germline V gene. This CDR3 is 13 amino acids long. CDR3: CASSTDSNQPQHF. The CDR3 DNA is TGCGCCAGCAGCACCGATAGCAATCAGCCCCAGCATTTT.

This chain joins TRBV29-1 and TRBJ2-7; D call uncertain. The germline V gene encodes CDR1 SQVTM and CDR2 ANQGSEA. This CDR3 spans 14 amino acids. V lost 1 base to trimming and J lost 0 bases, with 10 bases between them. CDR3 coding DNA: TGCAGCGTTGAAGGCGTTGTTGGCTCCTACGAGCAGTACTTC. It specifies CSVEGVVGSYEQYF.